This TCR beta chain was identified in a study of shared clonotypes between healthy human individuals. The wider study: Sampling drew on donors who were a couple of women and a few men aged 18 to 49.

In regard to this clone: Its cognate antigen is unknown.

The authors distributed each subset's genomic DNA evenly over several immunoSEQ plates. Only in-frame clones appear in the TCRdb table, and some are missing; sequencing was by immunoSEQ multiplex PCR. The sample has some 2,000,000 clones; roughly 94% are singletons. Cells designated naive CD8 were CD45RO-negative and were positively selected for CCR7, with terminally differentiated effector memory CD45RA+ cells excluded. Study-level results: Some naive CD4 clonotypes, roughly 5%, turned up in common across a handful of donors.

The sequence was collected from a man between 18 and 29 years old in good health. Sequenced input: naive CD8+ T cells sorted from blood.

The CDR3 region has the DNA TGTGCCAGCAGCTTGGGGACAGGGAGCCCAGATACGCAGTATTTT. It specifies CASSLGTGSPDTQYF. This chain links TRBV5-6 with TRBJ2-3; 8 bases line up with TRBD1. There are 15 residues in the CDR3. Germline CDR1 SGHDT, CDR2 YYEEEE. The J segment lost 4 bases and the V segment lost 0 bases, leaving 4 bases of the junction unmatched.